The TCR beta chain under discussion was sequenced for a study of spatial heterogeneity in lung cancer. At the level of the study: As counted in raw reads, each unique TCR and UMI combination appeared more than ten times on average. Study-level results: Blood carried ubiquitous expanded tumor TCRs more at resection than follow-up.

V was clipped by 4 bases and J by 7 bases, with 8 bases between them. Germline loops: CDR1 SGHTA, CDR2 FQGTGA. This CDR3 spans 12 amino acids. Comments on this clonotype: The antigen remains undetermined.

TCRdb reanalysed the 5' RACE reads using MiXCR and keeps one entry per CDR3 protein. The table records tens of thousands of distinct CDR3 sequences, around 13% of them present only once. The time point was: sample taken at primary tumor resection. This clonotype originated in a male donor with early-stage non-small cell lung cancer. The input for sequencing was PBMCs, taken at surgery. The chain employs TRBV7-3 and TRBJ2-1; D perhaps matches TRBD1 (5 bases). For the CDR3, the DNA is TGTGCCAGCAGCTCGCGACAGAATGAGCAGTTCTTC. This gives the protein CASSSRQNEQFF.